The present T cell receptor beta chain was sequenced within a study of T cells after somatic rescue of genetic block. This clone has only one observation. This CDR3 is 16 amino acids long. Germline CDR1 SGHTS, CDR2 YDEGEE. J lost 10 bases, V lost 4 bases, and 13 bases had no gene match. TCRdb's table, derived via immunoSEQ multiplex PCR, lists solely in-frame clones and lacks some. Of around 14,000 clones in the sample, more than 65% are singletons; the top ten hold 12% to 15%. V and J are TRBV5-8 and TRBJ2-2; 10 positions agree with TRBD1. The receptor's source is a boy aged 10-17 years. The sequenced sample was peripheral blood mononuclear cells (PBMCs). CDR3 nucleotide sequence: TGTGCCAGCAGCATATTTACCGGGACAGGGGACCCGGAGCTGTTTTTT. Translating gives CASSIFTGTGDPELFF.